One and the same sample provided the 10 T cell receptor beta chains below, sequenced in a study of sequential checkpoint blockade in melanoma (dated by TCRdb to the late 2010s). The protocol used for the library was the immunoSEQ multiplex PCR assay. TCRdb limited this immuneACCESS table to in-frame rearrangements with V and J called. A share of clones is missing; checked studies link under half to unresolved V genes, and the rest is unexplained. Recorded for this sample are 2,000 to 3,000 clones; 22% of them occurred a single time. The top ten clones comprise less than 25% of the sample. The treatment or condition label, read with the paper, signifies: randomized to nivolumab then ipilimumab (arm A) or the reverse (arm B). Sequences were derived from tumor tissue (inferred from file names), sampled from a patient given nivolumab and ipilimumab in sequence. These receptors were collected from a human donor with melanoma.

This clone rates as medium-sized. The chain combines TRBV6-1 with TRBJ1-1, with a tentative D call TRBD1 (5 bases). V was trimmed by 1 base and J by 10 bases, leaving 13 bases between them. Germline values: CDR1 MNHNS, CDR2 SASEGT. This CDR3 is 13 amino acids long. CDR3 sequence reads: CASSEERGAGAFF. The CDR3 region has the DNA TGTGCCAGCAGTGAAGAAAGGGGTGCTGGAGCTTTCTTT.

This clone was detected ten times or more. The V and J genes are TRBV11-3 and TRBJ2-7; possibly TRBD1 for D (6 bases). The germline V and J ends were trimmed by 5 bases and 1 base, with 15 bases remaining between them. This CDR3 contains 15 residues. Per germline, CDR1 SGHNT and CDR2 YENEEA. The CDR3 sequence is CASSLQGHSSYEQYF. The CDR3 DNA sequence: TGTGCCAGCAGCCTACAGGGACATTCTTCCTACGAGCAGTACTTC.

This clone was observed a few times. This rearrangement joins TRBV25-1 to TRBJ2-5; TRBD1 matches at 7 bases. V trimming: 5 bases; J trimming: 4 bases; junction bases outside the gene matches: 7. Germline CDR1 MGHDK, CDR2 SYGVNS. The CDR3 is made up of 14 amino acids. The DNA of the CDR3 is TGTGCCAGCAGTCTCCTATGGGACAGAGAGACCCAGTACTTC. Amino acid sequence: CASSLLWDRETQYF. Drawing the rest from reference TRBV25-1 and TRBJ2-5, the complete variable domain is EADIYQTPRYLVIGTGKKITLECSQTMGHDKMYWYQQDPGMELHLIHYSYGVNSTEKGDLSSESTVSRIRTEHFPLTLESARPSHTSQYLCASSLLWDRETQYFGPGTRLLVL.

V gene TRBV5-1 combines with J gene TRBJ2-1, with D perhaps assigned TRBD1 or TRBD2 (6 bases each). The CDR3 runs 14 residues. The ends were cut back, 2 bases at V and 9 bases at J, with 15 bases in the middle. Per germline, CDR1 SGHRS and CDR2 YFSETQ. The CDR3 sequence: CASSFGSGAVEQFF. CDR3 nucleotides: TGCGCCAGCAGCTTCGGGTCGGGGGCCGTTGAGCAGTTCTTC.

This clone ranks as medium-sized. The J gene is TRBJ2-1, the V gene TRBV12-5; 7 nucleotides match TRBD1. The length of the CDR3 is 14 residues. Trimming removed 5 bases from V and 8 bases from J; junction bases left unmatched: 9. CDR1 is LGHNT and CDR2 is FRNRAP in the germline V gene. The CDR3 DNA follows: TGTGCTAGTGGTCCCCGGACAGGACGGGATGAGCAGTTCTTC. Its translation: CASGPRTGRDEQFF.

This rearrangement joins TRBV5-1 to TRBJ1-1; D is undetermined. V lost 0 bases, J lost 4 bases, and 13 bases lay in between. Germline V lookup: CDR1 SGHRS, CDR2 YFSETQ. The CDR3 sequence is 15 residues long. In DNA form, the CDR3 reads TGCGCCAGCAGCTTGGATACTGTATTGGCCACTGAAGCTTTCTTT. This codes for CASSLDTVLATEAFF.

The chain uses TRBV19 and TRBJ2-1; D remains ambiguous. Trimming removed 3 bases from V and 6 bases from J, with 12 bases in between. Per the germline V gene, CDR1 is LNHDA and CDR2 is SQIVND (reference sequence). This CDR3 has 14 amino acids. Here the CDR3 reads CASSIWLWVNEQFF. The CDR3 DNA follows: TGTGCCAGTAGTATCTGGCTTTGGGTCAATGAGCAGTTCTTC.

This clone was detected only a few times. The chain carries TRBV19 and TRBJ1-1, with unresolved D. V was clipped by 3 bases and J by 5 bases, with 10 bases between them. Germline V gene sequence: CDR1 LNHDA, CDR2 SQIVND (reference sequence). This CDR3 contains 13 residues. This CDR3 is CASSMMDTTEAFF. Here the CDR3 DNA reads TGTGCCAGTAGTATGATGGATACGACTGAAGCTTTCTTT. The whole variable domain, filled in from reference TRBV19 and TRBJ1-1, reads DGGITQSPKYLFRKEGQNVTLSCEQNLNHDAMYWYRQDPGQGLRLIYYSQIVNDFQKGDIAEGYSVSREKKESFPLTVTSAQKNPTAFYLCASSMMDTTEAFFGQGTRLTVV.

The chain has TRBV10-2 and TRBJ1-6, with 8 bases fitting TRBD1. Per germline, CDR1 WSHSY and CDR2 SAAADI. The CDR3 totals 15 residues. With V trimmed by 3 bases and J by 10 bases, 8 bases remained unmatched. CDR3 residues: CASSDQGAWDSPLHF. In DNA, the CDR3 is TGCGCCAGCAGTGACCAGGGGGCGTGGGACTCACCCCTCCACTTT.

This clone was detected only a few times. V gene TRBV30 combines with J gene TRBJ2-1, with 10 bases aligning to TRBD2. Germline loops: CDR1 GTSNPN, CDR2 SVGIG (reference sequence). V was pared by 0 bases and J by 8 bases, with 7 bases of the junction left unmatched. The CDR3 runs 15 residues. The CDR3 DNA reads TGTGCCTGGAGTGTCGGAGCGGGAGGGTCCGATGAGCAGTTCTTC. Encoded protein: CAWSVGAGGSDEQFF.